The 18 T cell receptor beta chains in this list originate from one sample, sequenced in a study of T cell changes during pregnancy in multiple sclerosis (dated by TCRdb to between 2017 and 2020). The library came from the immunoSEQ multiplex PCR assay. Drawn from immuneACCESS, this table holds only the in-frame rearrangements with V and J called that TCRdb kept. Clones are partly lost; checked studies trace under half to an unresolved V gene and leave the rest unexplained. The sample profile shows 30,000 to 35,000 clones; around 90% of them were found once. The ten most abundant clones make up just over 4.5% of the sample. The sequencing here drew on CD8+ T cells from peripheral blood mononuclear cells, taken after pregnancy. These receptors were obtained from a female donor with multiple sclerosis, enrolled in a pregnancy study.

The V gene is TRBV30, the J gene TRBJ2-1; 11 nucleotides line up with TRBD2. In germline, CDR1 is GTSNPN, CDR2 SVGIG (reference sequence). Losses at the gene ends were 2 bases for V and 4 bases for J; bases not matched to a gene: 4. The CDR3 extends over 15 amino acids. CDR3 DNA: TGTGCCTGGAGTACTAGCGGGGGATATTACAATGAGCAGTTCTTC. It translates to CAWSTSGGYYNEQFF.

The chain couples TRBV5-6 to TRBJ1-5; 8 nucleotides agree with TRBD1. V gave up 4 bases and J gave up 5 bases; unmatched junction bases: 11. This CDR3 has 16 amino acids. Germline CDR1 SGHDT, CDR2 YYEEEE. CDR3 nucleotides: TGTGCCAGCAGCCGCGGAAGACCGGGACAGGATCAGCCCCAGCATTTT. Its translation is CASSRGRPGQDQPQHF.

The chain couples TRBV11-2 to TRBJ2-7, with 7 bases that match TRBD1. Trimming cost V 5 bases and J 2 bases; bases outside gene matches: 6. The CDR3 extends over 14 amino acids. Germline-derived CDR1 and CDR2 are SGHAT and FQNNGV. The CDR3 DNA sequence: TGTGCCAGCAGCGCACCCGGGACAGCCTACGAGCAGTACTTC. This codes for CASSAPGTAYEQYF.

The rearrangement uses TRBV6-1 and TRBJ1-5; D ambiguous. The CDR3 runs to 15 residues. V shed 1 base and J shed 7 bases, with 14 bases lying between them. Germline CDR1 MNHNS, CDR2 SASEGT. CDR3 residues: CASSEGEGGGQPQHF. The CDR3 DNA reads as TGTGCCAGCAGTGAAGGGGAGGGAGGCGGACAGCCCCAGCATTTT.

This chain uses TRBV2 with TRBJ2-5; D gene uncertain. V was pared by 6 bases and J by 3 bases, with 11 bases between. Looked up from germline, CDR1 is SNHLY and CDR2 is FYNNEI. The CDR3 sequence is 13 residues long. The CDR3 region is CASRSTVEETQYF. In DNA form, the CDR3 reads TGTGCCAGCAGGTCTACAGTGGAAGAGACCCAGTACTTC.

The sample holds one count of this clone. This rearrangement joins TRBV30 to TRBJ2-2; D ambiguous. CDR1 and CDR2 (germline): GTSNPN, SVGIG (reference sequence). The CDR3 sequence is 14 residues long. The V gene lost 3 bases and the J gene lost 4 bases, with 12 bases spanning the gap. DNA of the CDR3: TGTGCCTGGAGGCTATTTCCTAGCACCGGGGAGCTGTTTTTT. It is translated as CAWRLFPSTGELFF.

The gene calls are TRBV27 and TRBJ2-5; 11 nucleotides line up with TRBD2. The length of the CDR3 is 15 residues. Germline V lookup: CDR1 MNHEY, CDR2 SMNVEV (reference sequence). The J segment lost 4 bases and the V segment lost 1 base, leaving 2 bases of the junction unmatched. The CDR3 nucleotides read TGTGCCAGCAGTTTATTAGCGGGGGGGCTAGAGACCCAGTACTTC. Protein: CASSLLAGGLETQYF.

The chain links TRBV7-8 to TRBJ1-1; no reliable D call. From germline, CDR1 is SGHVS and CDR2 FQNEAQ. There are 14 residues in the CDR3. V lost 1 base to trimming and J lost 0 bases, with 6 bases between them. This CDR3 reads CASSLDFMNTEAFF. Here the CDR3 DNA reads TGTGCCAGCAGCTTAGACTTCATGAACACTGAAGCTTTCTTT.

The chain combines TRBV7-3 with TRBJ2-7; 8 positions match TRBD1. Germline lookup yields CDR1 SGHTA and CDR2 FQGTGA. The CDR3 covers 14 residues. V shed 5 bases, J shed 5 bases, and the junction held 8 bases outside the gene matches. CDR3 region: CASSPTGAGDEQYF. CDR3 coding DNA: TGTGCCAGCAGCCCGACAGGGGCTGGGGACGAGCAGTACTTC.

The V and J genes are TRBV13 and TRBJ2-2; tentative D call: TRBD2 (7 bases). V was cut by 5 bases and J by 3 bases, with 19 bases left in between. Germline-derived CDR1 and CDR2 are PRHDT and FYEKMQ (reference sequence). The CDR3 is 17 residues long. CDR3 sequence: CASSPREGGQDTGELFF. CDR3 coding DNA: TGTGCCAGCAGCCCTCGTGAGGGGGGGCAGGACACCGGGGAGCTGTTTTTT.

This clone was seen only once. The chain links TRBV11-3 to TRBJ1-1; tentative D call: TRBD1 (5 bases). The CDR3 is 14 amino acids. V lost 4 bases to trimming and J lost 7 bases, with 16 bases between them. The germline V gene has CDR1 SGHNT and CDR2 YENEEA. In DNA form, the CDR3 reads TGTGCCAGCAGCTCCCGGTCGGGGGAAGGTGAAGCTTTCTTT. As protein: CASSSRSGEGEAFF.

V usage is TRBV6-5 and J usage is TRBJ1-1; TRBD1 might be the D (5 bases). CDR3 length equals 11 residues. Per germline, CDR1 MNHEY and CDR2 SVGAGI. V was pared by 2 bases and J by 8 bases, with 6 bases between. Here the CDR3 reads CASSYGGEAFF. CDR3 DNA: TGTGCCAGCAGTTACGGGGGGGAAGCTTTCTTT.

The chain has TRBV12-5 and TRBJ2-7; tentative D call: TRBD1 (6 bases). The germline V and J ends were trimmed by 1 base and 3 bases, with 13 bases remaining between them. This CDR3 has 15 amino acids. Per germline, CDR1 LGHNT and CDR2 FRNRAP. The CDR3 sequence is CASGLGQGTYYEQYF. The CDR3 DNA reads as TGTGCTAGTGGTTTGGGCCAAGGGACATACTACGAGCAGTACTTC.

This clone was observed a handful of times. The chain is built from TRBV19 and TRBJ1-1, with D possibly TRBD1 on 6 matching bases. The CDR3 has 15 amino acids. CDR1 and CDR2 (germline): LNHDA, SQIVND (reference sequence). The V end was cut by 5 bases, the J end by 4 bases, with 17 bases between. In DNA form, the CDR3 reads TGTGCCAGTAGTTCGCCACAGGGAGGGGTCACTGAAGCTTTCTTT. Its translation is CASSSPQGGVTEAFF.

The CDR3 sequence is CASSSAAYETQYF. The DNA of the CDR3 is TGTGCCAGCTCTTCAGCGGCCTACGAGACCCAGTACTTC. The rearrangement joins TRBV18 to TRBJ2-5, with D maybe TRBD2 (5 bases). The CDR3 extends over 13 amino acids. Germline CDR1 is KGHSH and CDR2 is LQKENI. V shed 6 bases and J shed 5 bases, with 13 bases lying between them.

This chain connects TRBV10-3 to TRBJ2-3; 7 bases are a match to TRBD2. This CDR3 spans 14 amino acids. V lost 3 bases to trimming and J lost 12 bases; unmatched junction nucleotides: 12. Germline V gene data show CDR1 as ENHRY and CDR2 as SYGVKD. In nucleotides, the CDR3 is TGTGCCATCAGTGATCCCACCCTCAGCGGGGCCCAGTATTTT. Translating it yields CAISDPTLSGAQYF.

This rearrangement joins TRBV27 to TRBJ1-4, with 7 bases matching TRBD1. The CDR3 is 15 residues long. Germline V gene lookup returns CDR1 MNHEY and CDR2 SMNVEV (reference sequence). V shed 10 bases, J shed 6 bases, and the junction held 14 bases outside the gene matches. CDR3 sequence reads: CATAGIGTEDEKLFF. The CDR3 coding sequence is TGTGCCACCGCCGGAATCGGGACAGAAGATGAAAAACTGTTTTTT.

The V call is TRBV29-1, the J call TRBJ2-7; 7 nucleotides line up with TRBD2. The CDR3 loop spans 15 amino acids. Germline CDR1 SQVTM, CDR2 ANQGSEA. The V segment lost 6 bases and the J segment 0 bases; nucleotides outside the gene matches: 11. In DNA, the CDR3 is TGCAGCGTCCCCCTGTGGGGGGGGAGCTCCTACGAGCAGTACTTC. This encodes CSVPLWGGSSYEQYF.